The 22 T cell receptor beta chains below all came from one sample that was sequenced in a study of blood T cell repertoires in COVID-19. The repertoire was sequenced with immunoSEQ multiplex PCR; TCRdb's copy has only in-frame clones and lacks some. The sample records 250,000 to 300,000 clones, 70% to 90% being singletons. Sequenced input: PBMCs or T cells enriched from blood (not recorded which). The receptor set was obtained from a woman younger than 45 who had recovered from COVID-19.

V and J are TRBV2 and TRBJ2-2; weak D call: TRBD1 (5 bases). V was trimmed by 1 base and J by 6 bases, leaving 12 bases between them. The length of the CDR3 is 15 residues. Germline CDR1 and CDR2: SNHLY and FYNNEI. The CDR3 reads CASSEGQGLAGELFF. The CDR3 nucleotides are TGTGCCAGCAGTGAAGGGCAGGGTCTGGCCGGGGAGCTGTTTTTT.

This rearrangement joins TRBV7-9 to TRBJ2-2, with 7 bases identical to TRBD2. J lost 8 bases, V lost 4 bases, and 10 bases had no gene match. Germline V gene sequence: CDR1 SEHNR, CDR2 FQNEAQ (reference sequence). This CDR3 spans 15 amino acids. The CDR3 region has the DNA TGTGCCAGCAGCTGGAGCGGGGCGACGAGGGGGGAGCTGTTTTTT. Translation: CASSWSGATRGELFF. Complete variable domain (other parts from reference TRBV7-9 and TRBJ2-2): DTGVSQNPRHKITKRGQNVTFRCDPISEHNRLYWYRQTLGQGPEFLTYFQNEAQLEKSRLLSDRFSAERPKGSFSTLEIQRTEQGDSAMYLCASSWSGATRGELFFGEGSRLTVL.

The V and J genes are TRBV6-1 and TRBJ2-4; D gene unclear. Trimming removed 0 bases at V and 2 bases at J, with 5 bases between. CDR3 size: 14 residues. The germline gives CDR1 MNHNS, CDR2 SASEGT. The CDR3 nucleotides are TGTGCCAGCAGTGAAGCCGGGTCCAAAAACATTCAGTACTTC. As protein: CASSEAGSKNIQYF.

The chain is built from TRBV24-1 and TRBJ2-5; TRBD1 matches 7 bases. CDR1 is KGHDR and CDR2 is SFDVKD in the germline V gene. Trimming at V came to 1 base and at J to 5 bases, leaving 6 bases not matched to a gene. There are 15 residues in the CDR3. CDR3 in DNA: TGTGCCACCAGTGATTTAAAGGGGGCCGGGGAGACCCAGTACTTC. Amino acid sequence: CATSDLKGAGETQYF.

The V gene is TRBV7-2, the J gene TRBJ2-5; TRBD2 matches 7 bases. V was pared by 3 bases and J by 2 bases, with 9 bases of the junction left unmatched. This CDR3 has 16 amino acids. Germline V gives CDR1 SGHTA, CDR2 FQGNSA. Written as DNA, the CDR3 is TGTGCCAGCAGCTTCCTGGGGGGGACGGTTCAAGAGACCCAGTACTTC. It codes for CASSFLGGTVQETQYF. The full variable domain, with the rest looked up from reference TRBV7-2 and TRBJ2-5, is GAGVSQSPSNKVTEKGKDVELRCDPISGHTALYWYRQSLGQGLEFLIYFQGNSAPDKSGLPSDRFSAERTGGSVSTLTIQRTQQEDSAVYLCASSFLGGTVQETQYFGPGTRLLVL.

V gene TRBV30 combines with J gene TRBJ1-2, with TRBD1 as a possible D gene (5 bases). Trimming shortened V by 1 base and J by 3 bases, and 9 bases separated the two germline ends. This CDR3 is 13 amino acids long. Germline V lookup: CDR1 GTSNPN, CDR2 SVGIG (reference sequence). CDR3 residues: CAWSAQGDYGYTF. The DNA of the CDR3 is TGTGCCTGGAGTGCCCAGGGCGACTATGGCTACACCTTC.

This clone was seen once. The V gene is TRBV9, the J gene TRBJ2-1, with D maybe TRBD2 (6 bases). The CDR3 is 16 residues long. V was pared by 3 bases and J by 4 bases, with 17 bases between. The germline CDR1 and CDR2 sequences are SGDLS and YYNGEE. This CDR3 reads CASSGHRDSLYNEQFF. CDR3 DNA: TGTGCCAGCAGCGGACACCGGGACTCCCTTTACAATGAGCAGTTCTTC.

The V and J genes are TRBV11-3 and TRBJ1-3; D is ambiguous. Per the germline V gene, CDR1 is SGHNT and CDR2 is YENEEA. This CDR3 region has 14 residues. With 3 bases removed from V and 0 bases from J, the gap between germline ends came to 6 bases. The DNA of the CDR3 is TGTGCCAGCAGCTTCGGGGACTCTGGAAACACCATATATTTT. It is translated as CASSFGDSGNTIYF.

The gene calls are TRBV15 and TRBJ1-2; the D gene is possibly TRBD1 (5 bases). V was shortened by 3 bases and J by 0 bases, with 11 bases between the two germline ends. The CDR3 is 15 residues long. Germline loops: CDR1 LNHNV, CDR2 YYDKDF (reference sequence). CDR3 region: CATSRQGRANYGYTF. CDR3 in DNA: TGTGCCACCAGCAGGCAGGGAAGGGCTAACTATGGCTACACCTTC.

The rearrangement joins TRBV18 to TRBJ1-4; D is ambiguous. The V and J ends lost 5 bases and 0 bases respectively, with 13 bases between them. The CDR3 covers 16 residues. The germline CDR1 and CDR2 sequences are KGHSH and LQKENI. CDR3 bases: TGTGCCAGCTCATTTCGGCGGCCAGCAACTAATGAAAAACTGTTTTTT. Its protein product is CASSFRRPATNEKLFF.

The rearrangement links TRBV7-2 to TRBJ2-4; 16 positions agree with TRBD2. The J segment lost 8 bases and the V segment lost 4 bases, leaving 8 bases of the junction unmatched. Germline CDR1 and CDR2: SGHTA and FQGNSA. This CDR3 is built from 17 residues. The CDR3, as DNA: TGTGCCAGCAGCTACGGGACTAGCGGGGGGGATTATGACATTCAGTACTTC. This encodes CASSYGTSGGDYDIQYF.

The V and J genes are TRBV10-1 and TRBJ2-2; weak D call: TRBD2 (6 bases). V lost 0 bases and J lost 3, with 8 bases in between. The CDR3 length is 15 residues. Germline V gives CDR1 WNHNN, CDR2 SYGVQD (reference sequence). In DNA, the CDR3 is TGCGCCAGCAGTGAGTCGGGGAGGCACACCGGGGAGCTGTTTTTT. This translates into CASSESGRHTGELFF.

The chain recombines TRBV6-6 with TRBJ1-2; 7 nucleotides line up with TRBD1. V shed 2 bases and J 4 bases; nucleotides not matched to a gene: 7. Germline V gives CDR1 MNHNY, CDR2 SVGAGI (reference sequence). The CDR3 runs to 15 residues. The CDR3: CASSYDLQGIYGYTF. For the CDR3, the DNA is TGTGCCAGCAGTTACGATCTACAGGGGATCTATGGCTACACCTTC.

The rearrangement joins TRBV12-2 to TRBJ1-2; the tabulated D call, TRBD1, remains unverified against the DNA. TRBV12-2 is a pseudogene segment. This CDR3 comprises 15 residues. Here the CDR3 DNA reads TGTGCAAGTCGCTTAGGGGGACAGGCCTCCTATGGCTACACCTTC. This sequence encodes CASRLGGQASYGYTF.

The J gene is TRBJ2-7, the V gene TRBV2; tentative D call: TRBD1 (5 bases). There are 13 residues in the CDR3. The germline V and J ends were trimmed by 5 bases and 3 bases, with 11 bases remaining between them. Germline V CDR1 and CDR2: SNHLY, FYNNEI. CDR3 residues: CASSPQGYYEQYF. In nucleotides, the CDR3 is TGTGCCAGCAGTCCCCAGGGATACTACGAGCAGTACTTC.

The gene calls are TRBV7-6 and TRBJ2-2; TRBD2 might be the D (5 bases). Trimming took 7 bases from V and 4 from J, leaving 13 bases between them. This CDR3 comprises 14 residues. Germline CDR1 reads SGHVS; CDR2 reads FNYEAQ. The CDR3 DNA sequence: TGTGCCAGCACCCAGTCGGGAATCACCGGGGAGCTGTTTTTT. It translates to CASTQSGITGELFF.

CDR3 protein: CASSRDRGGYGYTF. The CDR3 DNA is TGTGCCAGCAGCCGGGACAGGGGTGGCTATGGCTACACCTTC. The J gene is TRBJ1-2, the V gene TRBV7-2; 10 nucleotides line up with TRBD1. CDR3 length equals 14 residues. Germline loops: CDR1 SGHTA, CDR2 FQGNSA. V dropped 5 bases and J dropped 4; count of bases not matched to a gene: 4.

This chain uses TRBV12-5 with TRBJ2-2; 7 bases line up with TRBD1. The germline V gene encodes CDR1 LGHNT and CDR2 FRNRAP. This CDR3 is built from 14 residues. V gave up 7 bases and J gave up 4 bases; unmatched junction bases: 6. CDR3 residues: CASAPDRTTGELFF. The CDR3 nucleotides read TGTGCTAGTGCCCCGGACAGGACCACCGGGGAGCTGTTTTTT.

The rearrangement links TRBV18 to TRBJ2-7; 10 bases align to TRBD1. The CDR3 spans 19 residues. V trimming: 2 bases; J trimming: 1 base; junction bases outside the gene matches: 14. Germline CDR1 is KGHSH and CDR2 is LQKENI. The CDR3 bases are TGTGCCAGCTCACCAGGCGCCGGGACAGGGGAGATTTGGTCCTACGAGCAGTACTTC. Its protein is CASSPGAGTGEIWSYEQYF. The full variable domain, rest sourced from reference TRBV18 and TRBJ2-7, is NAGVMQNPRHLVRRRGQEARLRCSPMKGHSHVYWYRQLPEEGLKFMVYLQKENIIDESGMPKERFSAEFPKEGPSILRIQQVVRGDSAAYFCASSPGAGTGEIWSYEQYFGPGTRLTVT.

This clone is a singleton in its sample. The chain carries TRBV24-1 and TRBJ2-5; 15 nucleotides match TRBD2. The CDR3 is made up of 17 amino acids. V was pared by 4 bases and J by 5 bases, with 7 bases of the junction left unmatched. Looked up from germline, CDR1 is KGHDR and CDR2 is SFDVKD. This CDR3 is CATSEPKGLAGGETQYF. The DNA of the CDR3 is TGTGCCACCAGTGAGCCGAAGGGACTAGCGGGGGGTGAGACCCAGTACTTC.

For this clone: One junction end disagrees with the germline gene, perhaps due to a read error. The chain is built from TRBV3-1 (or the pseudogene TRBV3-2) and TRBJ2-1, with 9 bases fitting TRBD2. The CDR3 has 20 residues. CDR1 and CDR2 from the germline V gene are LGHDT and YNNKEL (reference sequence). The CDR3 bases are TGTGCTAGCAGCCAAGATTCGGTGCCTAGCGGGAAAGGGTCCTACAATGAGCAGTTCTTC. Its protein is CASSQDSVPSGKGSYNEQFF.

The chain uses TRBV5-4 and TRBJ2-1; the D gene is possibly TRBD1 (5 bases). Between the trimmed V and J ends, which lost 0 bases and 9 bases, there was a span of 13 bases. This CDR3 region has 14 residues. The germline V gene encodes CDR1 SGHNT and CDR2 YYREEE (reference sequence). CDR3 amino acids: CASSLEQGSTEQFF. The CDR3 DNA follows: TGTGCCAGCAGCTTGGAGCAGGGTTCCACTGAGCAGTTCTTC.